A single TCR beta chain is shown here with its context. The target antigen is unknown. These data belong to a study of T cell repertoires in cytomegalovirus infection. Findings and limits, study-wide: The response measured ex vivo was dominated by TCR beta clonotypes (HLA-C-restricted and CMV-specific). Totalled public TCR beta family frequency picked out people who carried CMV plus the relevant HLA.

Each CDR3 protein gets one entry after TCRdb re-called the reads with MiXCR. The repertoire includes about 600,000 distinct CDR3 sequences, 24% of them detected once, and roughly 8% sits in the top ten. The germline V and J ends were trimmed by 4 bases and 9 bases, with 13 bases remaining between them. The CDR3 has 13 residues. Looked up from germline, CDR1 is MGHRA and CDR2 is YSYEKL. The TCR originated in a human donor in good health (CMV status not recorded). Some clones in this sample may be carry-over from other donors' samples. The rearrangement uses TRBV4-1 and TRBJ2-1; D not certain. The material sequenced was CD8+ T cells from PBMCs. The CDR3 sequence: CASSPSPDGEQFF. The CDR3 bases are TGCGCCAGCAGCCCCTCCCCGGACGGTGAGCAGTTCTTC.